Sequencing of this TCR beta chain was carried out in a study of T cells in localized non-small cell lung cancer. Per the germline V gene, CDR1 is SGDLS and CDR2 is YYNGEE. This CDR3 region has 14 residues. Trimming pared 2 bases from V and 0 bases from J, leaving 9 bases between. This table comes from immunoSEQ multiplex PCR, and its TCRdb copy is limited to in-frame clones, with some not included. The sample lists more than 100,000 clones; 70% to 90% were seen once. A note on this clone: The antigen remains undetermined.

General study points: Maximal T cell clonality occurred in uninvolved adjacent lung, with tumor ranking below it. Sequence data derive from only one tumor region, so heterogeneity remains possible. An association was observed between higher blood T cell density and longer overall survival.

The sample in question was peripheral blood, obtained before any cancer treatment. This receptor was identified in a female donor at least 60 years old with stage I lung adenocarcinoma. The chain recombines TRBV9 with TRBJ2-7, with D hard to call. The chain's CDR3 is CASSVDTFSYEQYF. For the CDR3, the DNA is TGTGCCAGCAGCGTCGACACCTTCTCCTACGAGCAGTACTTC.